This section outlines one TCR beta chain sequence together with its context. As yet, its antigen is unknown. V shed 3 bases and J 3 bases; nucleotides not matched to a gene: 7. In germline, CDR1 is SGDLS, CDR2 YYNGEE. The CDR3 is 16 amino acids. One entry per CDR3 protein, called by TCRdb with MiXCR from the 5' RACE reads. The top ten hold approximately 15% of the sample, which has approximately 350,000 distinct CDR3 sequences, 25% to 30% seen once. The data belong to a study of T-cell memory formation after mild COVID-19. Study background: Clusters of TCRs were largely donor specific. Study-wide points: Clones that contracted from day 15 to 85 were balanced CD4/CD8, while later expanders leaned CD4+. CD8+ contracting clones occupied EMRA, while CD4+ ones occupied mainly CM and EM. Some responding clones appeared in pre-infection memory, suggesting cross-reactive memory joined.

The sample taken for sequencing was PBMCs or a T cell subset sorted from them (not recorded which). The receptor was derived from an adult woman who had mild COVID-19 (a few samples of this study predate the infection). Cell type and time point are not known. V gene TRBV9 combines with J gene TRBJ2-1; TRBD1 matches at 9 bases. The chain's CDR3 is CASSAQPGQGYNEQFF. CDR3 nucleotides: TGTGCCAGCAGCGCCCAACCGGGACAGGGCTACAATGAGCAGTTCTTC.